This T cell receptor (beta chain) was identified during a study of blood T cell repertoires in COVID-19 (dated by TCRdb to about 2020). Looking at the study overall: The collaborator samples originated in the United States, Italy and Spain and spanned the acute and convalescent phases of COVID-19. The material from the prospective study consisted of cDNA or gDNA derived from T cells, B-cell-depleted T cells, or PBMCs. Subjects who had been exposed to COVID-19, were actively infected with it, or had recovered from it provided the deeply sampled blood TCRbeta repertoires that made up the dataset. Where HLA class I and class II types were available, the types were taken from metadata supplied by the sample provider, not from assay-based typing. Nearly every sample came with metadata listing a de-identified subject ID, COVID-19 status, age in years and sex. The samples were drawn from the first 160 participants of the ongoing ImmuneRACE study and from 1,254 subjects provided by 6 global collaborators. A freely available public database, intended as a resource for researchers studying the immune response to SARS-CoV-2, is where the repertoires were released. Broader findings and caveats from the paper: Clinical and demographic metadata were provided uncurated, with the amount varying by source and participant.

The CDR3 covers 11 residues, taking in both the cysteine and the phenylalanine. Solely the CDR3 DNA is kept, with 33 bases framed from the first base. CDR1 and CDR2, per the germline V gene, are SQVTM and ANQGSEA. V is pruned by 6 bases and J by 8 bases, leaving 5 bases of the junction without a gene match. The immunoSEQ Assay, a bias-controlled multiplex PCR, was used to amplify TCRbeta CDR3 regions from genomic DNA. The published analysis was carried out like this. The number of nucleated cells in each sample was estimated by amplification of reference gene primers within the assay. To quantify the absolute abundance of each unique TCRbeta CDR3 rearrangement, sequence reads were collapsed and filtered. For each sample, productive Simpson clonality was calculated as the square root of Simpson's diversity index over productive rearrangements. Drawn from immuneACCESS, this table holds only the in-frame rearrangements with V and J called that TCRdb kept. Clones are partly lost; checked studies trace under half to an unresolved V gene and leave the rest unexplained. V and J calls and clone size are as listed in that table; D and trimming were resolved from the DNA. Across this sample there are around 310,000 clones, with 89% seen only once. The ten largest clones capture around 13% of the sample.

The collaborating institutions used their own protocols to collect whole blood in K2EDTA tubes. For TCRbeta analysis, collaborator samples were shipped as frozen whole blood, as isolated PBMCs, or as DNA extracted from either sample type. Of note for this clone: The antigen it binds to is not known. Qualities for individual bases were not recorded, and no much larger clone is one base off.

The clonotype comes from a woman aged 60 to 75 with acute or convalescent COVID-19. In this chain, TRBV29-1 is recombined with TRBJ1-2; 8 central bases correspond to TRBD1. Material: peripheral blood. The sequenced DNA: TGCAGCGTCAGCAGGGGGCGCGGCTACACCTTC. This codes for CSVSRGRGYTF.